One and the same sample provided the 17 T cell receptor beta chains below, sequenced in a study of blood T cell repertoires in COVID-19. Only in-frame clones appear in the TCRdb table, and some are missing; sequencing was by immunoSEQ multiplex PCR. The table lists about 240,000 clones, about 82% of them singletons. The specimen sequenced was peripheral blood. These TCRs come from a man older than 75 with acute or convalescent COVID-19.

The genes are TRBV6-5 and TRBJ2-5, with 7 bases fitting TRBD2. This CDR3 contains 14 residues. V lost 6 bases to trimming and J lost 1 base; unmatched junction nucleotides: 5. Per germline, CDR1 MNHEY and CDR2 SVGAGI. The CDR3: CASRTSGGQETQYF. DNA for the CDR3: TGTGCCAGCAGGACCTCGGGGGGCCAAGAGACCCAGTACTTC.

V is TRBV5-1 and J is TRBJ2-2, with 14 positions matching TRBD2. Germline V CDR1 and CDR2: SGHRS, YFSETQ. J lost 5 bases, V lost 0 bases, and 0 bases had no gene match. The CDR3 extends over 16 amino acids. Here the CDR3 DNA reads TGCGCCAGCAGCTTGGGGACTAGCGGGAGGACCGGGGAGCTGTTTTTT. This encodes CASSLGTSGRTGELFF. Based on the CDR3 plus reference TRBV5-1 and TRBJ2-2, the full variable domain is KAGVTQTPRYLIKTRGQQVTLSCSPISGHRSVSWYQQTPGQGLQFLFEYFSETQRNKGNFPGRFSGRQFSNSRSEMNVSTLELGDSALYLCASSLGTSGRTGELFFGEGSRLTVL.

The chain links TRBV27 to TRBJ2-2; tentatively, D is TRBD1 (6 bases). The CDR3 loop spans 14 amino acids. Trimming shortened V by 5 bases and J by 3 bases, and 10 bases separated the two germline ends. Germline V CDR1 and CDR2: MNHEY, SMNVEV (reference sequence). CDR3 amino acids: CASSPDRYTGELFF. CDR3 DNA: TGTGCCAGCAGTCCTGACAGGTACACCGGGGAGCTGTTTTTT.

The CDR3 region has the DNA TGTGCCAGCAGTTCCGGGACAGCGAGGTCGGATGAGCAGTTCTTC. It encodes CASSSGTARSDEQFF. The V gene is TRBV6-5, the J gene TRBJ2-1; 7 nucleotides agree with TRBD1. This CDR3 has 15 residues. V dropped 4 bases and J dropped 8; count of bases not matched to a gene: 11. The V gene's germline CDR1 is MNHEY and CDR2 SVGAGI.

The rearrangement joins TRBV7-9 to TRBJ1-4; possibly TRBD1 for D (5 bases). The V end lost 5 bases, the J end lost 5 bases, and 12 bases lay between the germline ends. The CDR3 consists of 14 residues. The germline V gene has CDR1 SEHNR and CDR2 FQNEAQ (reference sequence). The CDR3 DNA follows: TGTGCCAGCAGCCGCACAGGAATCAATGAAAAACTGTTTTTT. Its protein is CASSRTGINEKLFF.

CDR3 in amino acids: CASSRGGQGLSNQPQHF. CDR3 DNA: TGTGCCAGTAGCCGGGGGGGACAGGGATTGAGCAATCAGCCCCAGCATTTT. The V gene is TRBV19, the J gene TRBJ1-5, with TRBD1 matching 9 bases. The CDR3 length is 17 residues. CDR1 and CDR2 (germline): LNHDA, SQIVND (reference sequence). Trimming cost V 6 bases and J 1 base; bases outside gene matches: 10.

V gene TRBV7-3 combines with J gene TRBJ1-5; 8 bases map to TRBD1. V gave up 5 bases and J gave up 5 bases; unmatched junction bases: 2. The CDR3 runs 13 residues. The V gene's germline CDR1 is SGHTA and CDR2 FQGTGA. CDR3 sequence reads: CASSVDRDQPQHF. The CDR3 nucleotides are TGTGCCAGCAGCGTGGACAGGGATCAGCCCCAGCATTTT.

The rearrangement links TRBV4-3 to TRBJ1-6; no definite D call. This CDR3 comprises 15 residues. CDR1 is LGHNA, CDR2 YSLEER, per germline. V was shortened by 0 bases and J by 7 bases, with 10 bases between the two germline ends. The CDR3 nucleotides are TGCGCCAGCAGCCAAGATCAGGCCCCAAATTCACCCCTCCACTTT. Encoded protein: CASSQDQAPNSPLHF.

CDR3 DNA sequence: TGTGCCAGCAGAGCCTCGGGGGGCCTTGCGGTAGGCTACACCTTC. Protein sequence: CASRASGGLAVGYTF. This chain connects TRBV6-5 to TRBJ1-2; D possibly corresponds to TRBD1 (6 bases). The V end was cut by 6 bases, the J end by 8 bases, with 22 bases between. The germline gives CDR1 MNHEY, CDR2 SVGAGI. The CDR3 spans 15 residues.

Comment on this clone: Other DNA variants within this sample encode the same CDR3. The V and J genes are TRBV5-4 and TRBJ2-7; 7 bases match TRBD1. The CDR3 loop spans 14 amino acids. Germline V gene lookup returns CDR1 SGHNT and CDR2 YYREEE (reference sequence). V gave up 0 bases and J gave up 1 base; unmatched junction bases: 1. DNA for the CDR3: TGTGCCAGCAGCTTGGGACAGGGTTCCTACGAGCAGTACTTC. As protein: CASSLGQGSYEQYF.

The chain recombines TRBV7-8 with TRBJ1-2; TRBD1 matches 8 bases. Germline V gene data show CDR1 as SGHVS and CDR2 as FQNEAQ. The CDR3 is 13 residues long. V was clipped by 5 bases and J by 10 bases; unmatched bases: 9. CDR3 DNA sequence: TGTGCCAGCAGCGCACCGGGACAGGTCACCTACACCTTC. It is translated as CASSAPGQVTYTF.

J is TRBJ2-5 and V is TRBV3-1 (or the pseudogene TRBV3-2); 7 nucleotides line up with TRBD1. Germline V lookup: CDR1 LGHDT, CDR2 YNNKEL (reference sequence). Unmatched junction bases numbered 5, after V lost 2 bases and J lost 5 bases. The CDR3 covers 14 residues. The CDR3 region has the DNA TGTGCCAGCAGCCAAACAGGGGATAGGGAGACCCAGTACTTC. It specifies CASSQTGDRETQYF.

The V call is TRBV6-6, the J call TRBJ1-5; TRBD1 might be the D (6 bases). Trimming took off 6 bases at V and 3 bases at J, with 9 bases between the two ends. The CDR3 sequence is 13 residues long. Germline-derived CDR1 and CDR2 are MNHNY and SVGAGI (reference sequence). This CDR3 is CASSGTLNQPQHF. DNA of the CDR3: TGTGCCAGCAGCGGGACACTCAATCAGCCCCAGCATTTT.

The chain is built from TRBV24-1 and TRBJ1-2, with a weak D call TRBD1 (5 bases). This CDR3 is 13 amino acids long. Deletions cut 0 bases from V and 8 bases from J, with 9 bases between. CDR1 and CDR2 from the germline V gene are KGHDR and SFDVKD. CDR3 amino acids: CATSDLSGMGYTF. The DNA for the CDR3 is TGTGCCACCAGTGATTTGTCAGGGATGGGCTACACCTTC.

The chain has TRBV6-1 and TRBJ2-2; 9 bases fit TRBD2. CDR3 length: 21 amino acids. V trimming: 1 base; J trimming: 0 bases; junction bases outside the gene matches: 15. Germline V CDR1 and CDR2: MNHNS, SASEGT. CDR3 DNA: TGTGCCAGCAGTGAAGATTCGGGTCTACTAGCGGGCAACGCGAACACCGGGGAGCTGTTTTTT. Translating it yields CASSEDSGLLAGNANTGELFF.

The rearrangement joins TRBV18 to TRBJ2-3; maybe TRBD2 (6 bases). Trimming took off 3 bases at V and 4 bases at J, with 14 bases between the two ends. There are 15 residues in the CDR3. The germline V gene has CDR1 KGHSH and CDR2 LQKENI. Written as DNA, the CDR3 is TGTGCCAGCTCACCTCCGGGACTCCCAGCAGATACGCAGTATTTT. Encoded protein: CASSPPGLPADTQYF.

The chain joins TRBV7-8 to TRBJ2-2, with a weak D call TRBD1 (6 bases). The CDR3 totals 14 residues. Germline V gene lookup returns CDR1 SGHVS and CDR2 FQNEAQ. The V and J ends lost 3 bases and 6 bases respectively, with 11 bases between them. CDR3 amino acids: CASSFITGSGELFF. CDR3 bases: TGTGCCAGCAGCTTTATTACAGGGTCCGGGGAGCTGTTTTTT. The variable domain in full, completed from reference TRBV7-8 and TRBJ2-2, reads GAGVSQSPRYKVAKRGQDVALRCDPISGHVSLFWYQQALGQGPEFLTYFQNEAQLDKSGLPSDRFFAERPEGSVSTLKIQRTQQEDSAVYLCASSFITGSGELFFGEGSRLTVL.